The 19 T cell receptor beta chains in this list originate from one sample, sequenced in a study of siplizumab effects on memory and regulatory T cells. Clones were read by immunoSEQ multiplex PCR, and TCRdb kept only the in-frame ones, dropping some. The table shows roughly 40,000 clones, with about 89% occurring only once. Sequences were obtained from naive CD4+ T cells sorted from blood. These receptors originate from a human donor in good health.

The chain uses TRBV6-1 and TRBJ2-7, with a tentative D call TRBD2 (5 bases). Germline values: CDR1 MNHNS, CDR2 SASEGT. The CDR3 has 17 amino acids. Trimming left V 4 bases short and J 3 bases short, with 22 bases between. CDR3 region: CASSADGGGGWHYEQYF. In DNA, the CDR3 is TGTGCCAGCAGTGCGGACGGAGGCGGCGGGTGGCACTACGAGCAGTACTTC.

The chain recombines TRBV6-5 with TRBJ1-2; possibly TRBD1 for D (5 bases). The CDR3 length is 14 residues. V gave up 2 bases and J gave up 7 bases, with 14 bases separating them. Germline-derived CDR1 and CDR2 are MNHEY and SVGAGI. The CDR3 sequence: CASSYGAGPAGYTF. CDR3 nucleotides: TGTGCCAGCAGTTACGGTGCGGGACCGGCTGGCTACACCTTC.

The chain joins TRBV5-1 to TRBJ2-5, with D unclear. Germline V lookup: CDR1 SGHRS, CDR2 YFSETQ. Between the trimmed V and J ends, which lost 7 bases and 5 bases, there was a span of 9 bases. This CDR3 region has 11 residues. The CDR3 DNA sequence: TGCGCCAGCCACTTGGCCGAGACCCAGTACTTC. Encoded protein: CASHLAETQYF.

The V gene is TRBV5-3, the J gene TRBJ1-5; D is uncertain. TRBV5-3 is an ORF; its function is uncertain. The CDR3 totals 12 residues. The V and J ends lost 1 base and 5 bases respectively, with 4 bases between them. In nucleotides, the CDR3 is TGTGCCAGAAGCTTGAAGGATCAGCCCCAGCATTTT. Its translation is CARSLKDQPQHF.

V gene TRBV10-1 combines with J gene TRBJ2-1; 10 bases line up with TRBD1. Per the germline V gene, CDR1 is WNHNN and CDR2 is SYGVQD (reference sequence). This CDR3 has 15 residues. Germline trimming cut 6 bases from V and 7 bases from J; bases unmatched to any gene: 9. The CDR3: CASSSTDRGGNEQFF. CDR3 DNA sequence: TGCGCCAGCAGCTCAACGGACAGGGGGGGAAATGAGCAGTTCTTC.

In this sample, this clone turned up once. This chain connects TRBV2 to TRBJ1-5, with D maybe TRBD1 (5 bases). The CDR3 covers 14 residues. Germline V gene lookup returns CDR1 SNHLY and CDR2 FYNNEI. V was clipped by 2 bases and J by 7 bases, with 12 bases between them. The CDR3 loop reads CASSEIQVDQPQHF. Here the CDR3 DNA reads TGTGCCAGCAGTGAAATACAGGTGGACCAGCCCCAGCATTTT.

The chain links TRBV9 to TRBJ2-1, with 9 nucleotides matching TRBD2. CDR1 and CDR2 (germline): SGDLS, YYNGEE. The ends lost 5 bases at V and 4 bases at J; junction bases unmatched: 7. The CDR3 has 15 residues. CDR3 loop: CASSLDLAGYNEQFF. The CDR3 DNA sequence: TGTGCCAGCAGTTTAGATCTAGCGGGATACAATGAGCAGTTCTTC.

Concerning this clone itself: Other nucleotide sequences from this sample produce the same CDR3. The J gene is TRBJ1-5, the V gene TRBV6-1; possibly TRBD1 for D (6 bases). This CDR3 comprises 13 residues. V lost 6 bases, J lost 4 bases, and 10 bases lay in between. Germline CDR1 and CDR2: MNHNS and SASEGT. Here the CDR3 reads CASSEQGNQPQHF. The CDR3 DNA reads TGTGCCAGCAGCGAGCAGGGGAATCAGCCCCAGCATTTT.

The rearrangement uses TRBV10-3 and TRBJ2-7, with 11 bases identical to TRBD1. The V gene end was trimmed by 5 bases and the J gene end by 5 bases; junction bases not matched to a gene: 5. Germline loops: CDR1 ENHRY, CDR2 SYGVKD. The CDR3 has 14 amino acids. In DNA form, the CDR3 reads TGTGCCATCAGTCCGGGACAGGGGGTCGACGAGCAGTACTTC. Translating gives CAISPGQGVDEQYF.

The CDR3 nucleotides read TGCGCCAGCAGCGTAACACGGGCGAACACCGGGGAGCTGTTTTTT. It yields the protein CASSVTRANTGELFF. The V call is TRBV5-1, the J call TRBJ2-2, with D unresolved. V was cut by 4 bases and J by 0 bases, with 10 bases left in between. The CDR3 loop spans 15 amino acids. From germline, CDR1 is SGHRS and CDR2 YFSETQ.

The DNA for the CDR3 is TGTGCCAGCAGGGGCCACATTGGGACAGATACGCAGTATTTT. Residues: CASRGHIGTDTQYF. The chain combines TRBV6-5 with TRBJ2-3; D is ambiguous. Trimming cost V 6 bases and J 3 bases, with 13 bases left between them. This CDR3 has 14 residues. The germline V gene encodes CDR1 MNHEY and CDR2 SVGAGI.

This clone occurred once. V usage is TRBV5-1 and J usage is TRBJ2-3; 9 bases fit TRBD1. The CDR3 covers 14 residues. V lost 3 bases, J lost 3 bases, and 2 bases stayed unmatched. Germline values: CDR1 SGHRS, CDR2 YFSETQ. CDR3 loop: CASSWGQGTDTQYF. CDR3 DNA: TGCGCCAGCAGCTGGGGACAGGGAACAGATACGCAGTATTTT.

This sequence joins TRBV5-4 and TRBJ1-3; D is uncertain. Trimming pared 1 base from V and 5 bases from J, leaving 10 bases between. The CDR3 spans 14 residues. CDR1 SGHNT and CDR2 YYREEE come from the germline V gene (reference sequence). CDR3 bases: TGTGCCAGCAGCTTGCTGTCCGAGAGAAACACCATATATTTT. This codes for CASSLLSERNTIYF.

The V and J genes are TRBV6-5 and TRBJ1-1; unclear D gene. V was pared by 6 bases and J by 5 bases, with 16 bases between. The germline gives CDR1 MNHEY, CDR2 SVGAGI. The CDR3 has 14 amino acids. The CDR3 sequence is CASSRSGISTEAFF. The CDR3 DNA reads TGTGCCAGCAGCCGATCTGGGATCAGTACTGAAGCTTTCTTT.

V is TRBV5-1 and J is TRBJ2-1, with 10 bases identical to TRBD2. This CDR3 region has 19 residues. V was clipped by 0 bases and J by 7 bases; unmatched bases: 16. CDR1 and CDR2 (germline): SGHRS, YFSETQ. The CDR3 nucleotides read TGCGCCAGCAGCTTGGTCCCCAGCGGGAGGGCCTTCACGGGGAATGAGCAGTTCTTC. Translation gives CASSLVPSGRAFTGNEQFF.

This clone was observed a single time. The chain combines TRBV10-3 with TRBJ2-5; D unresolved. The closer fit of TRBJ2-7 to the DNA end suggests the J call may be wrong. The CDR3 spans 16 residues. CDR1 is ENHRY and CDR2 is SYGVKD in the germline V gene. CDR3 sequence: CAISESFPGKGSEQYF. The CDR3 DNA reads TGTGCCATCAGTGAGTCGTTTCCGGGTAAAGGCTCCGAGCAGTACTTC.

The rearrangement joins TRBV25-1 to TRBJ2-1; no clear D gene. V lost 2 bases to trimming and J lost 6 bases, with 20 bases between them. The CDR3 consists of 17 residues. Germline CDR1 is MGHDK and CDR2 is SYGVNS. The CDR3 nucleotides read TGTGCCAGCAGTGAAATCGGGCCGCCCGTTTGGGTCAATGAGCAGTTCTTC. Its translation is CASSEIGPPVWVNEQFF.

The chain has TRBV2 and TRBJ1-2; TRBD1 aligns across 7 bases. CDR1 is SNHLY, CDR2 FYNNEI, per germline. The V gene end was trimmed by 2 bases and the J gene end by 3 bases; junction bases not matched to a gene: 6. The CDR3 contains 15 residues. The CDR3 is CASSEYGRGDYGYTF. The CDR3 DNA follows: TGTGCCAGCAGTGAATACGGCAGGGGGGACTATGGCTACACCTTC.

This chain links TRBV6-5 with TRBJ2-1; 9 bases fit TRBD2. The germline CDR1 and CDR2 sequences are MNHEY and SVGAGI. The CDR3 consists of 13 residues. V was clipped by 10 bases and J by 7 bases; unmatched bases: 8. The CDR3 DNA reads TGTGCCATCGCCGGGACTAGCAGGAATGAGCAGTTCTTC. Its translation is CAIAGTSRNEQFF.